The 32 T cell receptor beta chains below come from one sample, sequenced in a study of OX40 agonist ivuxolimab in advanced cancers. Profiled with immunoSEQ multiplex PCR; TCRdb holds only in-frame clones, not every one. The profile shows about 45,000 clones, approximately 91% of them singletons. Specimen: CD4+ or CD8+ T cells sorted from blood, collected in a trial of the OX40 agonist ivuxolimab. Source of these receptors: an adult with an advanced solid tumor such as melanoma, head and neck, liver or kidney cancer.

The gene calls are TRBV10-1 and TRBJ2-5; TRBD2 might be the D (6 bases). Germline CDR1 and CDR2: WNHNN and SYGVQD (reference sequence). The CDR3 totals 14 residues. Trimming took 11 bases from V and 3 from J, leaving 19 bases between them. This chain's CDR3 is CAEVGNRTKETQYF. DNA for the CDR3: TGCGCCGAGGTAGGAAACAGGACTAAAGAGACCCAGTACTTC.

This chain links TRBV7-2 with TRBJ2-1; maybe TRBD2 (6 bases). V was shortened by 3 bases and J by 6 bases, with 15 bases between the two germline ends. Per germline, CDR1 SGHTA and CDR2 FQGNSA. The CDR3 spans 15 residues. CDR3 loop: CASSFSRGDVNEQFF. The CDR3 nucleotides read TGTGCCAGCAGCTTTTCGCGGGGAGACGTCAATGAGCAGTTCTTC.

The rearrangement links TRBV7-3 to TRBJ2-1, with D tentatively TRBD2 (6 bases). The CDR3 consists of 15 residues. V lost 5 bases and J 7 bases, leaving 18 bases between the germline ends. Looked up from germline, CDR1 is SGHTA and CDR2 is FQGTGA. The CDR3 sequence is CASSPGLQYENEQFF. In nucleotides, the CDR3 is TGTGCCAGCAGCCCGGGACTCCAGTATGAAAATGAGCAGTTCTTC.

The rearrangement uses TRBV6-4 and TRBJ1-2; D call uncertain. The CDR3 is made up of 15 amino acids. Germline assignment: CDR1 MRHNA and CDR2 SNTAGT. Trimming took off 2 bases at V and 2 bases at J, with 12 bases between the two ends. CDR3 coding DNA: TGTGCCAGCAGTGACAGGGCCGGAGAGAACTATGGCTACACCTTC. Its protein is CASSDRAGENYGYTF.

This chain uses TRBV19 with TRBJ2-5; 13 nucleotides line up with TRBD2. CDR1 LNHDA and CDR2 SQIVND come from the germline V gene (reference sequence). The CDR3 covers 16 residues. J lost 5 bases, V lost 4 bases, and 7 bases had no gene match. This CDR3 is CASSTSGLAGSETQYF. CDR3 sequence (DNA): TGTGCCAGTAGTACTTCGGGACTAGCGGGAAGTGAGACCCAGTACTTC.

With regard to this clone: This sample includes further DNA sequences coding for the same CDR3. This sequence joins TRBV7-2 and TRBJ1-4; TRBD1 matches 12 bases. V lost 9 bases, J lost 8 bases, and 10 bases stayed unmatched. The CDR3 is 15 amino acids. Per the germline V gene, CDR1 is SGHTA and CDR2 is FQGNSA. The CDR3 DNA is TGTGCCAGTAGCCCAGCCGGGACAGGGGGCGAAAAACTGTTTTTT. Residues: CASSPAGTGGEKLFF.

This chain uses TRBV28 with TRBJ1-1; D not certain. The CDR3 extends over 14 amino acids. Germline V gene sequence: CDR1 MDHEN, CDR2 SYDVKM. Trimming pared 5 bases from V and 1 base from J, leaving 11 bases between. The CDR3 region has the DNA TGTGCCAGCAGTCCCTCCGTGGAGAACACTGAAGCTTTCTTT. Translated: CASSPSVENTEAFF.

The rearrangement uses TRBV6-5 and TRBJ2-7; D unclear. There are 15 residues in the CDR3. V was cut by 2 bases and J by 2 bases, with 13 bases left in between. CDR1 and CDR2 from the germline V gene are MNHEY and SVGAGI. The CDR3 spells CASSYGSAYAYEQYF. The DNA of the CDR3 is TGTGCCAGCAGTTACGGGTCAGCCTATGCCTACGAGCAGTACTTC.

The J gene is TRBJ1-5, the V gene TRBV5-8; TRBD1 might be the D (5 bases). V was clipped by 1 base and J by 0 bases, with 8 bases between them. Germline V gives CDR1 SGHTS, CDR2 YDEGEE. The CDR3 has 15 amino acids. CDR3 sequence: CASSLWGISNQPQHF. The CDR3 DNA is TGTGCCAGCAGCTTGTGGGGGATTAGCAATCAGCCCCAGCATTTT.

The CDR3 reads CASSPGQKTNQPQHF. The DNA of the CDR3 is TGTGCCAGTAGTCCGGGACAGAAGACGAATCAGCCCCAGCATTTT. V gene TRBV19 combines with J gene TRBJ1-5; 7 positions match TRBD1. There are 15 residues in the CDR3. CDR1 is LNHDA, CDR2 SQIVND, per germline (reference sequence). Trimming removed 5 bases from V and 4 bases from J; junction bases left unmatched: 8.

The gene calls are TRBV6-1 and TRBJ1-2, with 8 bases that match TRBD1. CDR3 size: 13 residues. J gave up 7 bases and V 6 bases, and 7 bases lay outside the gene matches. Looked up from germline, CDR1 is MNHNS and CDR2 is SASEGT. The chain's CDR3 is CASRDRVTGGYTF. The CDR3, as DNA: TGTGCCAGCAGGGACAGGGTCACGGGTGGCTACACCTTC.

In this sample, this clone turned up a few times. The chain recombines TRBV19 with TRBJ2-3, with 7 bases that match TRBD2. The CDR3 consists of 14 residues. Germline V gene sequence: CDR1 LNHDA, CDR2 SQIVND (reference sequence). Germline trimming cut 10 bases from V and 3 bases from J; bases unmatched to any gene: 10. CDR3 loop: CATSRGSVTDTQYF. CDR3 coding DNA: TGTGCCACCTCCCGCGGGAGTGTGACAGATACGCAGTATTTT.

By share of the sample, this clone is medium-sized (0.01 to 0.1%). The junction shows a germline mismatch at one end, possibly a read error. Here the CDR3 DNA reads TGTGCCAGTACTATAAACAGGGGTGACACTGAAGCTTTCTTT. It is translated as CASTINRGDTEAFF. This sequence joins TRBV19 and TRBJ1-1; TRBD1 agrees at 7 bases. Germline CDR1 is LNHDA and CDR2 is SQIVND (reference sequence). The CDR3 is 14 amino acids.

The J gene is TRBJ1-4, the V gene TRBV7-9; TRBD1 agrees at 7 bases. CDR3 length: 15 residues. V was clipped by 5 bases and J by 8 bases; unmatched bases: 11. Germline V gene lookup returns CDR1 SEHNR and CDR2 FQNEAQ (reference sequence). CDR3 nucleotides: TGTGCCAGCAGCCCCTTAGGGGGCGCGGGGGAAAAACTGTTTTTT. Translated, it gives CASSPLGGAGEKLFF.

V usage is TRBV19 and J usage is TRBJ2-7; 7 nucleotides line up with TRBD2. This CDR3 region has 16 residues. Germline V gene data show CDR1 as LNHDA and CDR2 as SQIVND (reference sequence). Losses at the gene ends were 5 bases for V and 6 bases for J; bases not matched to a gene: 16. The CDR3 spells CASSGGSRGNRGEQYF. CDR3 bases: TGTGCCAGTAGTGGCGGGTCGCGGGGGAATAGGGGCGAGCAGTACTTC. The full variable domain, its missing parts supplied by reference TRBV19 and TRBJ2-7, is DGGITQSPKYLFRKEGQNVTLSCEQNLNHDAMYWYRQDPGQGLRLIYYSQIVNDFQKGDIAEGYSVSREKKESFPLTVTSAQKNPTAFYLCASSGGSRGNRGEQYFGPGTRLTVT.

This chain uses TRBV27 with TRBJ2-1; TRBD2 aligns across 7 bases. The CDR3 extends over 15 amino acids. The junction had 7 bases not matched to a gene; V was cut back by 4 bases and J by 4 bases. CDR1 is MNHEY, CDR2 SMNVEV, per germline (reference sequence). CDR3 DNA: TGTGCCAGCAGTTCCTTTCGAGCGGGATACAATGAGCAGTTCTTC. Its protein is CASSSFRAGYNEQFF.

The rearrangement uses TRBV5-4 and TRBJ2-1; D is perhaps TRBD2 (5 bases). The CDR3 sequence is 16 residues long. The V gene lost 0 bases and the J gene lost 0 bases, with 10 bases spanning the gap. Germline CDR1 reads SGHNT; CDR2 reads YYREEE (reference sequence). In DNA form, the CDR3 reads TGTGCCAGCAGCTTGGGTCGGGGTAGCTCCTACAATGAGCAGTTCTTC. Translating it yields CASSLGRGSSYNEQFF.

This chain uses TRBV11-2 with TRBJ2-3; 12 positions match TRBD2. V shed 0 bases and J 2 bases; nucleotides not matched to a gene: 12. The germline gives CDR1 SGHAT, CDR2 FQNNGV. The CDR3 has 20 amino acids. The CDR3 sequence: CASSLDLAGGGATHTDTQYF. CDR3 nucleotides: TGTGCCAGCAGCTTAGATCTAGCGGGAGGGGGGGCGACACACACAGATACGCAGTATTTT.

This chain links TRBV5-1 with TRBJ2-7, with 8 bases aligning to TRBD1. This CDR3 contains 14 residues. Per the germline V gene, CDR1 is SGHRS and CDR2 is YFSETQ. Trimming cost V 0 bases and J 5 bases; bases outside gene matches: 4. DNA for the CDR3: TGCGCCAGCAGCTTGGGGACAGGGTCACACGAGCAGTACTTC. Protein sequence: CASSLGTGSHEQYF.

The chain's CDR3 is CSVEGSQAYEQYF. CDR3 nucleotides: TGCAGCGTTGAGGGTAGTCAAGCCTACGAGCAGTACTTC. This sequence joins TRBV29-1 and TRBJ2-7; no firm D call. V gave up 3 bases and J gave up 2 bases, with 11 bases separating them. Looked up from germline, CDR1 is SQVTM and CDR2 is ANQGSEA. There are 13 residues in the CDR3.

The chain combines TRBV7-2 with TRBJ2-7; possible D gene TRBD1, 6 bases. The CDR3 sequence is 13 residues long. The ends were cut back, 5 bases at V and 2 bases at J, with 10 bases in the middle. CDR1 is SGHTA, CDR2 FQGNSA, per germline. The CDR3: CASSRDRTYEQYF. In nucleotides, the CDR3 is TGTGCCAGCAGCCGCGACAGGACCTACGAGCAGTACTTC.

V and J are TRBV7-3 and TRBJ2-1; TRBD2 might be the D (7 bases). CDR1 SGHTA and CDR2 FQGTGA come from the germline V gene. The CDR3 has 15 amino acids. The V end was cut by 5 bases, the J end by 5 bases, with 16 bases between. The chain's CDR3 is CASSPAGALDNEQFF. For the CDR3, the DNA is TGTGCCAGCAGCCCCGCGGGGGCGCTAGACAATGAGCAGTTCTTC.

CDR3 coding DNA: TGTGCCAGTGGACACCAAGAGACCCAGTACTTC. Protein product: CASGHQETQYF. The V call is TRBV19, the J call TRBJ2-5; D unresolved. The CDR3 extends over 11 amino acids. The V gene's germline CDR1 is LNHDA and CDR2 SQIVND (reference sequence). The V and J ends lost 8 bases and 0 bases respectively, with 4 bases between them.

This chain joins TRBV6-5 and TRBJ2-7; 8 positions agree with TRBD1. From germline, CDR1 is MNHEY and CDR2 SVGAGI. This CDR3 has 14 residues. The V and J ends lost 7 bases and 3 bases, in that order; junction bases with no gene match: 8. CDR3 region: CASTRQGSYYEQYF. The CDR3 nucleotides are TGTGCCAGCACCCGACAGGGGTCGTACTACGAGCAGTACTTC.

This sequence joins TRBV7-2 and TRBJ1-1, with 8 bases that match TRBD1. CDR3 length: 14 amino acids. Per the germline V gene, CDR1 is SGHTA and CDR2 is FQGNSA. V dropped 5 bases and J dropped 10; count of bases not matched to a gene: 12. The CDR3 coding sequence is TGTGCCAGCAGCCCACGGACAGGGAGTTTTTCAGCTTTCTTT. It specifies CASSPRTGSFSAFF.

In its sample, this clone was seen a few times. In DNA form, the CDR3 reads TGTGCCAGCAGCTTAGGTGACAGGGTCAGCAATCAGCCCCAGCATTTT. It is translated as CASSLGDRVSNQPQHF. The chain has TRBV7-2 and TRBJ1-5; 7 positions agree with TRBD1. CDR3 length equals 16 residues. V was pared by 1 base and J by 1 base, with 4 bases of the junction left unmatched. CDR1 is SGHTA, CDR2 FQGNSA, per germline.

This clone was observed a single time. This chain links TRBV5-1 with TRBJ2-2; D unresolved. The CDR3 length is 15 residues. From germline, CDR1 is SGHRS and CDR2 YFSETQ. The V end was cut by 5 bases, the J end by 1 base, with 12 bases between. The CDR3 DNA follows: TGCGCCAGCAGGGACCTGAAGATGAACACCGGGGAGCTGTTTTTT. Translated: CASRDLKMNTGELFF.

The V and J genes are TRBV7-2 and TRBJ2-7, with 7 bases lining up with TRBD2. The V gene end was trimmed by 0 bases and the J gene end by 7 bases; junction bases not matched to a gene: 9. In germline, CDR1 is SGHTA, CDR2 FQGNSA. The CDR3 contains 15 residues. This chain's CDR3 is CASSLALLKAGEQYF. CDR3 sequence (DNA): TGTGCCAGCAGCTTAGCTTTGCTGAAAGCGGGGGAGCAGTACTTC.

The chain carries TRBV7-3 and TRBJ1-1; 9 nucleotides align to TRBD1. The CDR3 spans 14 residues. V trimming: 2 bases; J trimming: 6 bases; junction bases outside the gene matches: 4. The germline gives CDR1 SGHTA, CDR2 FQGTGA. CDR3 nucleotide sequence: TGTGCCAGCAGCTTAGGGACAGGGTTCCCTGAAGCTTTCTTT. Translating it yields CASSLGTGFPEAFF. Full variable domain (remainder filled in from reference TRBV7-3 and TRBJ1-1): GAGVSQTPSNKVTEKGKYVELRCDPISGHTALYWYRQSLGQGPEFLIYFQGTGAADDSGLPNDRFFAVRPEGSVSTLKIQRTERGDSAVYLCASSLGTGFPEAFFGQGTRLTVV.

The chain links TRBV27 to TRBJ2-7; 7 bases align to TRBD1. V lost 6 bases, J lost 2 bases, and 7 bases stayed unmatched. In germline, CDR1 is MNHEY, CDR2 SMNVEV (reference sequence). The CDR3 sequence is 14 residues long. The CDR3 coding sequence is TGTGCCAGCAGAAAAGGCACAGGGGCCTACGAGCAGTACTTC. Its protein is CASRKGTGAYEQYF.

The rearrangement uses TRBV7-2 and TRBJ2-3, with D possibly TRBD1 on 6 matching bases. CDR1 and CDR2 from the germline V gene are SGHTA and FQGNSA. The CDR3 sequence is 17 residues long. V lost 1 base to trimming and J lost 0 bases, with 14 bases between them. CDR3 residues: CASSLGWRQGSTDTQYF. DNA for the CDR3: TGTGCCAGCAGCTTAGGTTGGAGGCAGGGGAGCACAGATACGCAGTATTTT.

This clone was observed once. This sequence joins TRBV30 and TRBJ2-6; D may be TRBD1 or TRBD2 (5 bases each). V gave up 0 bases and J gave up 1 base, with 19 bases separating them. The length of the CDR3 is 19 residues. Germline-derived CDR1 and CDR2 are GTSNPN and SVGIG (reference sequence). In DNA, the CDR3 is TGTGCCTGGAGTGTACCCTCCGGGGCCTTAACTTCTGGGGCCAACGTCCTGACTTTC. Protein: CAWSVPSGALTSGANVLTF.